This T cell receptor beta chain was found in a study of blood T cell repertoires in COVID-19. With 11 bases clipped from V and 4 bases from J, the junction kept 11 bases outside the gene matches. Germline V gene sequence: CDR1 LNHNV, CDR2 YYDKDF (reference sequence). The CDR3 length is 14 residues. TCRdb's table, derived via immunoSEQ multiplex PCR, lists solely in-frame clones and lacks some. The table shows approximately 150,000 clones, with approximately 86% occurring only once. The sequence was collected from a woman aged 55-70 years with acute or convalescent COVID-19. The source material was peripheral blood. V usage is TRBV15 and J usage is TRBJ2-5, with 9 bases aligning to TRBD2. The CDR3 protein is CASSGRGGRETQYF. The CDR3 nucleotides are TGTGCCTCTTCAGGGCGGGGGGGGCGAGAGACCCAGTACTTC.